Listed below are T cell receptor beta chains from one sample, sequenced in a study of T cell responses to AZD1222 COVID-19 vaccine. Profiled with immunoSEQ multiplex PCR; TCRdb holds only in-frame clones, not every one. The sample lists about 120,000 clones; roughly nine tenths were seen once. The material sequenced was peripheral blood, taken 28 days after the second AZD1222 dose. The receptor set was obtained from an adult who received the AZD1222 COVID-19 vaccine. CDR3s include the opening cysteine and the closing phenylalanine or tryptophan. A D gene is named only where the DNA matches it firmly. Where a row states a size, it is once, few, many or the class of an expanded clone; other rows omit it.

TRBJ1-2 - - TRBV7-2 TGTGCCAGCAGCTTTATCGAAACAGGGTTTGGCTACACCTTC CASSFIETGFGYTF
TRBJ1-2 - - TRBV7-2 TGTGCCAGCAGTTTCCAAAACCCCCGGGCGGGCTACACCTTC CASSFQNPRAGYTF
TRBJ2-6 - TRBD1 TRBV5-1 TGCGCCAGCAGCCTCACCGGGACAGGATTTTACTCTGGGGCCAACGTCCTGACTTTC CASSLTGTGFYSGANVLTF
TRBJ1-4 - - TRBV30 TGTGCCTGGAGCGAGGGGAGTAATGAAAAACTGTTTTTT CAWSEGSNEKLFF
TRBJ2-7 - - TRBV28 TGTGCCAGCAGTTTGCGGGCAGCTCAGTACTTC CASSLRAAQYF
TRBJ1-5 - - TRBV7-6 TGTGCCAGCAGCTTGGGGGGCCTTACTAGCAATCAGCCCCAGCATTTT CASSLGGLTSNQPQHF
TRBJ1-2 - TRBD1 TRBV6-5 TGTGCCAGCAGTTACTCGAAAGGACAGGGCTATGGCTACACCTTC CASSYSKGQGYGYTF
TRBJ1-4 - TRBD1 TRBV7-9 TGTGCCAGCAGCTTGGGGACAGGGGCTGATGAAAAACTGTTTTTT CASSLGTGADEKLFF
TRBJ1-1 - - TRBV5-1 TGCGCCAGCAGCTCCTCGGGTCAAGGTACTGAAGCTTTCTTT CASSSSGQGTEAFF
TRBJ2-6 - TRBD2 TRBV9 TGTGCCAGCAGCCTTCTAGCGGGGGTACTCTCTGGGGCCAACGTCCTGACTTTC CASSLLAGVLSGANVLTF
TRBJ1-2 - - TRBV27 TGTGCCAGCAGTCCTTTAACAGGGCTGACCGGCTACACCTTC CASSPLTGLTGYTF
TRBJ1-1 - - TRBV11-3 TGTGCCAGCAGCAGGAGTCTCTTTGACACTGAAGCTTTCTTT CASSRSLFDTEAFF
TRBJ2-3 - - TRBV2 TGTGCCAGCAGTGGTCAAGGCCATCGCAAACAGTATTTT CASSGQGHRKQYF
TRBJ2-3 once TRBD2 TRBV5-1 TGCGCCAGCAGCTTGTCCTCTCAAGCGGGACGTACGCAGTATTTT CASSLSSQAGRTQYF
TRBJ1-4 - - TRBV7-2 TGTGCCAGCAGCTTACTCGGCGGGTTCGATGAAAAACTGTTTTTT CASSLLGGFDEKLFF
TRBJ1-5 - - TRBV30 TGTGCCTGGAGTGTACGAATAGGTGGTTTTTCTCAGCCCCAGCATTTT CAWSVRIGGFSQPQHF
TRBJ2-1 - - TRBV4-3 TGCGCCAGCAGCCAAGAATCAGACCTCTCCTACAATGAGCAGTTCTTC CASSQESDLSYNEQFF
TRBJ2-5 - TRBD2 TRBV9 TGTGCCAGCAGCGTACGAGCGGGGGGGCCTGAAGAGACCCAGTACTTC CASSVRAGGPEETQYF
TRBJ2-1 once - TRBV11-2 TGTGCCAGCAGCTTAGAGCCAAGCTCCTACAATGAGCAGTTCTTC CASSLEPSSYNEQFF
TRBJ1-6 once - TRBV6-1 TGTGCCAGCAGTGAACGGTCGACAGTGGGGAATTCACCCCTCCACTTT CASSERSTVGNSPLHF